These 8 T cell receptor beta chains originate from one sample sequenced in a study of tissue T cells after allogeneic stem cell transplantation. Assay: immunoSEQ multiplex PCR; the TCRdb copy retains only in-frame clones and omits some. The sample lists approximately 45,000 clones; 73% were seen once. The sample taken for sequencing was sorted cells pooled from one or two spleens. These receptors were obtained from a pool of C57BL/6 mice in good health.

About this clone: Genes and germline come from the mouse. The read stops 1 residue short of the end of the CDR3; the missing end is completed from the germline J gene. The V gene is TRBV20, the J gene TRBJ1-1; the D gene is possibly TRBD1 (6 bases). Trimming stripped 1 base from V and 0 bases from J, with 12 bases between. Germline V gene lookup returns CDR1 GFQATS and CDR2 STVNSAI. The CDR3 has 15 amino acids. The CDR3 loop is CGARGTGRANTEVFF. CDR3 DNA (partial): TGTGGTGCTAGGGGAACAGGGAGAGCAAACACAGAAGTCTTC.

For this clone: Mouse gene names apply. The CDR3 end is not reached by the read, which stops 1 residue before it; the germline J gene fills it in. This rearrangement joins TRBV26 to TRBJ1-4; no clear D gene. Trimming left V 0 bases short and J 0 bases short, with 8 bases between. This CDR3 spans 16 amino acids. Germline CDR1 and CDR2: KGHPV and FQNQEV (reference sequence). Incomplete CDR3 DNA: TGTGCCAGCAGTCTGTCGATGGGGATTTCCAACGAAAGATTATTT. Amino acid sequence: CASSLSMGISNERLF. The full-length CDR3 reads as CASSLSMGISNERLFF.

Worth noting for this clone: The genes and germline here are from mouse. Read sequence stops 1 residue before the CDR3 end, and the germline J gene provides the missing end. The chain joins TRBV4 to TRBJ1-4; no clear D gene. Trimming took off 5 bases at V and 7 bases at J, with 8 bases between the two ends. CDR3 size: 12 residues. Per the germline V gene, CDR1 is LGHDT and CDR2 is YNNKQL (reference sequence). The part of the CDR3 DNA that was read is TGTGCCAGCAGCCCCCTGGGCGAAAGATTATTT. Translating gives CASSPLGERLF. In full, the CDR3 reads CASSPLGERLFF.

Of note for this clone: The listed genes are named as in mouse. Sequencing ends 1 residue short of the CDR3 end; the germline J gene provides the rest. The chain is built from TRBV16 and TRBJ2-3; TRBD1 might be the D (6 bases). The CDR3 spans 13 residues. CDR1 SGHSA and CDR2 FRNQAP come from the germline V gene. Trimming removed 5 bases at V and 3 bases at J, with 9 bases between. The DNA read from the CDR3 is TGTGCAAGCAGCATCACAGGGGCAGAAACGCTGTAT. Translation gives CASSITGAETLY. The full CDR3 protein is CASSITGAETLYF.

Turning to this clone: The listed genes are named as in mouse. The CDR3 extends 1 residue past the end of the read, so its final part is completed from the germline J gene. This chain uses TRBV19 with TRBJ2-7; 8 bases agree with TRBD2. V trimming: 4 bases; J trimming: 4 bases; junction bases outside the gene matches: 4. The CDR3 runs 13 residues. From germline, CDR1 is FNHDT and CDR2 SITEND (reference sequence). CDR3 DNA (partial): TGTGCCAGCAGTGGGGGGGGCAGGTATGAACAGTAC. Its protein is CASSGGGRYEQY. From start to end, the CDR3 is CASSGGGRYEQYF.

This clone was seen only a few times. Mouse gene names and germline throughout. The sequenced fragment ends 1 residue before the CDR3 boundary, so the rest is inferred from the germline J gene. The V gene is TRBV16, the J gene TRBJ2-7, with 10 nucleotides matching TRBD2. This CDR3 contains 13 residues. Germline CDR1 and CDR2: SGHSA and FRNQAP. J gave up 7 bases and V 5 bases, and 5 bases lay outside the gene matches. The CDR3 loop reads CASSRDWGREQYF. Incomplete CDR3 DNA: TGTGCAAGCAGCCGGGACTGGGGACGAGAACAGTAC. The full variable domain, its missing parts supplied by reference TRBV16 and TRBJ2-7, is NAGVIQTPRHKVTGKGQEATLWCEPISGHSAVFWYRQTIVQGLEFLTYFRNQAPIDDSGMPKERFSAQMPNQSHSTLKIQSTQPQDSAVYLCASSRDWGREQYFGPGTRLTVL.

As concerns this clone: The germline and genes are mouse ones. The CDR3 end lies 1 residue beyond the end of the read and is filled in from the germline J gene. This sequence joins TRBV19 and TRBJ1-1; D is undetermined. This CDR3 comprises 12 residues. V was trimmed by 7 bases and J by 1 base, leaving 8 bases between them. Germline V gene lookup returns CDR1 FNHDT and CDR2 SITEND (reference sequence). The CDR3 spells CASQNLNTEVFF. The covered CDR3 bases are TGTGCCAGCCAGAATCTAAACACAGAAGTCTTC.

As concerns this clone: The genes and germline here are from mouse. Coverage ceases 1 residue before the CDR3 finishes, and the germline J gene fills in the end. The same CDR3 arises from other DNA sequences in this sample as well. J is TRBJ1-2 and V is TRBV13-3; 8 bases are a match to TRBD1. J was trimmed by 3 bases and V by 2 bases; bases with no gene match: 3. The germline V gene has CDR1 NNHDY and CDR2 SYVADS. This CDR3 spans 14 amino acids. This chain's CDR3 is CASSDRGRDSDYTF. Incomplete CDR3 DNA: TGTGCCAGCAGTGACAGGGGGCGCGACTCCGACTACACC.